Below are 18 T cell receptor beta chains sequenced from a single sample in a study of blood T cell repertoires in COVID-19. Here immunoSEQ multiplex PCR was the method, and the copy in TCRdb shows in-frame clones only, minus some. The top ten hold 6.4% of the sample, which has about 300,000 clones, 70% to 90% seen once. Specimen: peripheral blood. These receptors were collected from a man younger than 35 who had recovered from COVID-19.

The rearrangement links TRBV2 to TRBJ2-7; 8 bases are shared with TRBD1. V shed 8 bases, J shed 2 bases, and the junction held 11 bases outside the gene matches. This CDR3 spans 15 amino acids. CDR1 SNHLY and CDR2 FYNNEI come from the germline V gene. The CDR3 DNA follows: TGTGCCAGCGGCGACGGGACAGGAGTACCCTACGAGCAGTACTTC. Amino acid sequence: CASGDGTGVPYEQYF.

The chain couples TRBV3-1 (or the pseudogene TRBV3-2) to TRBJ2-1, with 12 bases fitting TRBD2. The germline V gene encodes CDR1 LGHDT and CDR2 YNNKEL (reference sequence). The CDR3 extends over 16 amino acids. J lost 7 bases, V lost 3 bases, and 7 bases had no gene match. The CDR3 coding sequence is TGTGCCAGCAGCCACCGACTAGCGGGGGTCGTGAATGAGCAGTTCTTC. Protein: CASSHRLAGVVNEQFF.

This sequence joins TRBV19 and TRBJ2-1; the D is unclear. Germline-derived CDR1 and CDR2 are LNHDA and SQIVND (reference sequence). CDR3 size: 14 residues. V dropped 3 bases and J dropped 6 bases, with 12 bases sitting between them. The CDR3 DNA sequence: TGTGCCAGTAGTATGGTTAGTCTTCTCAATGAGCAGTTCTTC. Its translation: CASSMVSLLNEQFF. Full variable domain (remainder filled in from reference TRBV19 and TRBJ2-1): DGGITQSPKYLFRKEGQNVTLSCEQNLNHDAMYWYRQDPGQGLRLIYYSQIVNDFQKGDIAEGYSVSREKKESFPLTVTSAQKNPTAFYLCASSMVSLLNEQFFGPGTRLTVL.

This clone has more than one count but fewer than ten. This sequence joins TRBV6-5 and TRBJ2-2; 8 nucleotides match TRBD2. The CDR3 has 15 residues. The J segment lost 5 bases and the V segment lost 6 bases, leaving 8 bases of the junction unmatched. The germline CDR1 and CDR2 sequences are MNHEY and SVGAGI. The CDR3 region has the DNA TGTGCCAGCAGACTATACTTAGCGGGAACCGGGGAGCTGTTTTTT. This translates into CASRLYLAGTGELFF.

The rearrangement uses TRBV18 and TRBJ1-2, with a weak D call TRBD1 (5 bases). Germline assignment: CDR1 KGHSH and CDR2 LQKENI. CDR3 length: 13 residues. Trimming left V 6 bases short and J 8 bases short, with 16 bases between. The CDR3, as DNA: TGTGCCAGCTCCCTCGGCAGGGAGGACGGCTACACCTTC. Translated: CASSLGREDGYTF. The variable domain in full, completed from reference TRBV18 and TRBJ1-2, reads NAGVMQNPRHLVRRRGQEARLRCSPMKGHSHVYWYRQLPEEGLKFMVYLQKENIIDESGMPKERFSAEFPKEGPSILRIQQVVRGDSAAYFCASSLGREDGYTFGSGTRLTVV.

This chain uses TRBV19 with TRBJ2-3; TRBD2 matches at 13 bases. Germline CDR1 and CDR2: LNHDA and SQIVND (reference sequence). This CDR3 spans 19 amino acids. V lost 3 bases to trimming and J lost 0 bases; unmatched junction nucleotides: 9. The CDR3 nucleotides are TGTGCCAGTAGTATTCTGACTAGCGGGAGGAGGGCTAGCACAGATACGCAGTATTTT. Amino acids: CASSILTSGRRASTDTQYF.

The rearrangement joins TRBV18 to TRBJ1-1; D is undetermined. CDR3 size: 13 residues. The germline V and J ends were trimmed by 6 bases and 5 bases, with 13 bases remaining between them. Germline V gene lookup returns CDR1 KGHSH and CDR2 LQKENI. The CDR3 DNA reads as TGTGCCAGCTCCACTCGAGGGCAGACTGAAGCTTTCTTT. Amino acid sequence: CASSTRGQTEAFF.

This clone has a handful of counts. This chain joins TRBV6-1 and TRBJ1-1; possible D gene TRBD1, 5 bases. Trimming left V 1 base short and J 0 bases short, with 6 bases between. This CDR3 spans 14 amino acids. Germline CDR1 and CDR2: MNHNS and SASEGT. The CDR3 DNA follows: TGTGCCAGCAGTGAAGGACAGCTGAACACTGAAGCTTTCTTT. Its protein is CASSEGQLNTEAFF.

J is TRBJ1-4 and V is TRBV18; D gene ambiguous. The CDR3 is 15 residues long. V lost 2 bases and J 2 bases, leaving 9 bases between the germline ends. Per the germline V gene, CDR1 is KGHSH and CDR2 is LQKENI. This CDR3 is CASSPERVTNEKLFF. CDR3 nucleotide sequence: TGTGCCAGCTCACCAGAGAGGGTGACTAATGAAAAACTGTTTTTT. The whole variable domain, remainder taken from reference TRBV18 and TRBJ1-4, is NAGVMQNPRHLVRRRGQEARLRCSPMKGHSHVYWYRQLPEEGLKFMVYLQKENIIDESGMPKERFSAEFPKEGPSILRIQQVVRGDSAAYFCASSPERVTNEKLFFGSGTQLSVL.

This chain links TRBV7-9 with TRBJ1-6; TRBD1 is a possible D gene (6 bases). Trimming cost V 3 bases and J 5 bases, with 14 bases left between them. This CDR3 region has 16 residues. Germline lookup yields CDR1 SEHNR and CDR2 FQNEAQ (reference sequence). The DNA of the CDR3 is TGTGCCAGCAGCTTCTCGGGGGGCTTCGATAATTCACCCCTCCACTTT. Residues: CASSFSGGFDNSPLHF.

The chain is built from TRBV6-2 or TRBV6-3 and TRBJ1-1, with no clear D. Trimming stripped 2 bases from V and 4 bases from J, with 11 bases between. Germline V gene data show CDR1 as MNHEY and CDR2 as SVGEGT. The CDR3 has 14 amino acids. The CDR3 is CASSYTGEGTEAFF. CDR3 coding DNA: TGTGCCAGCAGTTACACGGGAGAAGGCACTGAAGCTTTCTTT.

The chain combines TRBV19 with TRBJ1-6, with 7 bases aligning to TRBD1. CDR1 LNHDA and CDR2 SQIVND come from the germline V gene (reference sequence). The CDR3 sequence is 14 residues long. After removal of 4 bases from V and 4 bases from J, the junction contained 1 base not matched to a gene. The DNA for the CDR3 is TGTGCCAGTAGTAGGACAGGATATAATTCACCCCTCCACTTT. This codes for CASSRTGYNSPLHF.

The V call is TRBV14, the J call TRBJ2-7, with 12 bases fitting TRBD1. The V segment lost 3 bases and the J segment 3 bases; nucleotides outside the gene matches: 9. CDR1 is SGHDN, CDR2 FVKESK, per germline. The CDR3 runs 17 residues. The CDR3 nucleotides are TGTGCCAGCAGCCACCACCGGGACAGGGGGCTTAACTACGAGCAGTACTTC. This sequence encodes CASSHHRDRGLNYEQYF.

This rearrangement joins TRBV15 to TRBJ2-3; 11 positions match TRBD2. The V gene end was trimmed by 1 base and the J gene end by 5 bases; junction bases not matched to a gene: 8. Germline V gives CDR1 LNHNV, CDR2 YYDKDF (reference sequence). The CDR3 covers 17 residues. The CDR3 reads CATSRGTSGGTGDTQYF. The CDR3 coding sequence is TGTGCCACCAGCAGAGGTACTAGCGGGGGTACTGGAGATACGCAGTATTTT.

The chain carries TRBV2 and TRBJ2-5; 11 bases match TRBD2. CDR3 size: 16 residues. Germline V gene sequence: CDR1 SNHLY, CDR2 FYNNEI. With 1 base clipped from V and 2 bases from J, the junction kept 3 bases outside the gene matches. The CDR3 protein is CASSEGRLAGQETQYF. CDR3 sequence (DNA): TGTGCCAGCAGTGAAGGGAGACTAGCGGGGCAAGAGACCCAGTACTTC.

This chain joins TRBV29-1 and TRBJ2-1; TRBD2 agrees at 15 bases. The V gene end was trimmed by 7 bases and the J gene end by 1 base; junction bases not matched to a gene: 11. There are 18 residues in the CDR3. CDR1 is SQVTM and CDR2 is ANQGSEA in the germline V gene. The CDR3 is CSGHSGTSGGPSYNEQFF. CDR3 bases: TGCAGCGGCCACTCCGGGACTAGCGGGGGGCCTTCCTACAATGAGCAGTTCTTC.

The rearrangement joins TRBV6-5 to TRBJ2-2; TRBD1 aligns across 7 bases. Germline CDR1 reads MNHEY; CDR2 reads SVGAGI. Trimming took 6 bases from V and 6 from J; bases not matched to a gene: 1. The CDR3 sequence is 12 residues long. The CDR3 spells CASRTGPGELFF. CDR3 bases: TGTGCCAGCAGGACAGGGCCCGGGGAGCTGTTTTTT.

The rearrangement joins TRBV25-1 to TRBJ1-1; weak D call: TRBD1 (6 bases). Germline V gene lookup returns CDR1 MGHDK and CDR2 SYGVNS. V lost 4 bases to trimming and J lost 4 bases, with 13 bases between them. The CDR3 spans 14 residues. The CDR3 is CASSGPGELTEAFF. The DNA of the CDR3 is TGTGCCAGCAGTGGGCCAGGGGAGCTCACTGAAGCTTTCTTT.